The TCR beta chain described here comes from a study of shared clonotypes between healthy human individuals. Study-level background: Each donor's CD8 memory used one plate, CD8 naive two, each CD4 subset three.

Over several immunoSEQ plates, each subset's genomic DNA was distributed in even portions. The protocol was immunoSEQ multiplex PCR, while the TCRdb copy is restricted to in-frame clones and leaves out a portion. Among about 1 million clones, 75% were seen once, and the ten largest hold about 1.5%. In regard to this clone: In the same sample, other DNA sequences code for this CDR3.

Healthy adults negative for HIV, lacking recent acute infections or vaccinations, served as donors. V was shortened by 3 bases and J by 0 bases, with 9 bases between the two germline ends. This CDR3 is 14 amino acids long. Germline V lookup: CDR1 SGHRS, CDR2 YFSETQ. The TCR was taken from a man aged 18 to 35 in good health. Sequencing was done on a sample of memory CD4+ T cells sorted from blood. The sample's subset: CD45RA-negative fraction. This sequence joins TRBV5-1 and TRBJ1-1, with D maybe TRBD1 (5 bases). CDR3 sequence (DNA): TGCGCCAGCAGCTCCGACAGAGTGAACACTGAAGCTTTCTTT. Translation: CASSSDRVNTEAFF. Supplemented by reference TRBV5-1 and TRBJ1-1, the full variable domain reads KAGVTQTPRYLIKTRGQQVTLSCSPISGHRSVSWYQQTPGQGLQFLFEYFSETQRNKGNFPGRFSGRQFSNSRSEMNVSTLELGDSALYLCASSSDRVNTEAFFGQGTRLTVV.